This TCR beta chain was recorded in a study of early T cells in non-severe SARS-CoV-2 infection. About the research overall: Sequencing input comprised bulk RNA from unsorted whole blood; chain pairing was not available. Study results and limitations: The study's VDJdb matching favored anti-spike CD8 responses and missed private and CD4 specificities.

Researchers attached unique molecular identifiers to individual cDNA molecules. TCRdb itself ran the 5' RACE reads through MiXCR, one entry per CDR3 protein. The profile shows more than 45,000 distinct CDR3 sequences, less than 9.5% of them singletons. This clonotype was counted a few times. Its specificity is not known. This CDR3 region has 16 residues. Germline loops: CDR1 SGHRS, CDR2 YFSETQ. With 4 bases removed from V and 4 bases from J, the gap between germline ends came to 18 bases. The chain carries TRBV5-1 and TRBJ2-1; perhaps TRBD2 as D (6 bases). Material: whole blood. The TCR comes from an adult who was a healthcare worker with PCR-confirmed SARS-CoV-2 infection or an uninfected control (not recorded which). This chain's CDR3 is CASSQDRETFYNEQFF. CDR3 sequence (DNA): TGCGCCAGCAGCCAGGACCGGGAGACCTTTTACAATGAGCAGTTCTTC.